The sequence of this T cell receptor (beta chain) was determined in a study of blood T cell repertoires in COVID-19. Whole-study context: Specimens from acute and convalescent COVID-19 originated in the United States, Italy and Spain. T cells, B-cell-depleted T cells, or PBMCs supplied cDNA or gDNA.

V lost 5 bases and J lost 1; bases outside the gene matches: 6. Germline-derived CDR1 and CDR2 are MDHEN and SYDVKM. This CDR3 has 17 residues. Enrollment of patients from Seattle took place during active infection, with longitudinal follow-up. Profiled with immunoSEQ multiplex PCR; TCRdb holds only in-frame clones, not every one. This table has 440,000 or so clones, 70% to 90% appearing once. The sequenced material came from peripheral blood. The TCR sequence derives from a woman aged 40-49 years with COVID-19, enrolled during active disease. The chain couples TRBV28 to TRBJ2-1; 12 bases line up with TRBD2. Here the CDR3 reads CASSPRGLAGSYNEQFF. The CDR3 coding sequence is TGTGCCAGCAGTCCTCGAGGACTAGCGGGATCCTACAATGAGCAGTTCTTC.